This T cell receptor beta chain stems from a study of blood T cell repertoires in COVID-19. Only in-frame clones appear in the TCRdb table, and some are missing; sequencing was by immunoSEQ multiplex PCR. The sample has 150,000 to 200,000 clones, roughly 80% seen once. The germline V and J ends were trimmed by 5 bases and 7 bases, with 17 bases remaining between them. The CDR3 totals 15 residues. Germline CDR1 reads SGHVS; CDR2 reads FQNEAQ. The table lists this clone with a few counts. This TCR was recovered from a woman in her sixties with COVID-19, enrolled during active disease. The genes are TRBV7-8 and TRBJ1-4; D ambiguous. The sample was peripheral blood. CDR3 coding DNA: TGTGCCAGCAGCACGACACCCACATTGAGTGAAAAACTGTTTTTT. It codes for CASSTTPTLSEKLFF.